This T cell receptor (beta chain) appears in the sequencing data of a study of cytomegalovirus exposure and HLA in healthy donors. PCR involved 60 Vbeta and 13 Jbeta primers. In the original processing: Among the unique TCR beta chains that a later analysis counted, about 81 million in all, approximately 12 million were shared. Repertoires were generated with immunoSEQ multiplex PCR, while TCRdb's copy carries only in-frame clones and drops some. V, J and clone size reflect that table, while D and trimming were determined from the DNA. The sample shows about 140,000 clones, roughly 66% of them seen only once. Overall study results and limits: Accurate predictions that matched the HLA-A and HLA-B alleles of most subjects were reportedly made from TCR beta sequences. With further analysis later on, most CMV-associated TCR beta chains appeared HLA-restricted.

Donors had nominal health at sampling but likely had unrecorded immune exposures. In the case of this clone: No antigen is known for it.

Sample: PBMCs. This receptor was obtained from a woman between 55 and 75 years old in good health and CMV-seronegative.

The CDR3 loop is CASSSADTQYF. As DNA, the CDR3 is TGTGCCAGCAGTTCGGCAGATACGCAGTATTTT. The chain joins TRBV6-5 to TRBJ2-3; D gene ambiguous. Germline V CDR1 and CDR2: MNHEY, SVGAGI. V was trimmed by 4 bases and J by 4 bases, leaving 3 bases between them. The CDR3 extends over 11 amino acids.